The sequence of this T cell receptor beta chain was determined in a study of blood T cell repertoires in COVID-19. Study at large: Samples of COVID-19 (acute and convalescent) were obtained from the United States, Italy and Spain. The analysed material was cDNA or gDNA that came from T cells, B-cell-depleted T cells, or PBMCs.

Original analysis: Quantification of nucleated cells was approximated via reference gene primer amplification. Clones were read by immunoSEQ multiplex PCR, and TCRdb kept only the in-frame ones, dropping some. V and J calls and clone size are as listed in that table; D and trimming were resolved from the DNA. The profile shows 150,000 to 200,000 clones, about 86% of them singletons. Trimming stripped 3 bases from V and 3 bases from J, with 10 bases between. This CDR3 comprises 14 residues. Germline V gene lookup returns CDR1 MDHEN and CDR2 SYDVKM. The sequenced sample was peripheral blood. This receptor was identified in a man aged 18-30 years with active or convalescent COVID-19. The chain carries TRBV28 and TRBJ2-3; D remains ambiguous. CDR3 sequence (DNA): TGTGCCAGCAGTTTTAACAGTGGAACAGATACGCAGTATTTT. It specifies CASSFNSGTDTQYF.